This is a list of T cell receptor beta chains from one sample in a study of blood T cell repertoires in COVID-19. Data came from immunoSEQ multiplex PCR; TCRdb stores just in-frame clones and leaves some out. This sample yields about 230,000 clones, of which under 90% are seen a single time; around 4.2% belongs to the top ten. Sequencing input: PBMCs or T cells enriched from blood (not recorded which). The receptors originated from a woman between 25 and 40 years old with acute COVID-19. CDR3s include the opening cysteine and the closing phenylalanine or tryptophan. The D gene is left open where the match is weak. A row's size may be missing; if present it is once, few, many or a size class.

CDR3aa: CASSMTTEGAYEQYF
CDR3nt: TGTGCCAGCAGCATGACTACCGAGGGGGCCTACGAGCAGTACTTC
d_gene: NA
v_gene: TRBV21-1
abundance: NA
j_gene: TRBJ2-7

CDR3aa: CASSLDRNTYEQYF
CDR3nt: TGTGCCAGCAGCTTAGACAGGAATACCTACGAGCAGTACTTC
d_gene: NA
v_gene: TRBV11-2
abundance: NA
j_gene: TRBJ2-7

CDR3aa: CASSFDRREEKLFF
CDR3nt: TGTGCCAGCAGTTTCGACAGGAGAGAGGAAAAACTGTTTTTT
d_gene: NA
v_gene: TRBV27
abundance: NA
j_gene: TRBJ1-4

CDR3aa: CAISSGYEQYF
CDR3nt: TGTGCCATCAGTAGCGGCTACGAGCAGTACTTC
d_gene: NA
v_gene: TRBV10-3
abundance: few
j_gene: TRBJ2-7

CDR3aa: CASSPADQETQYF
CDR3nt: TGTGCCAGCAGCCCCGCGGACCAAGAGACCCAGTACTTC
d_gene: NA
v_gene: TRBV7-3
abundance: NA
j_gene: TRBJ2-5

CDR3aa: CATFPGLAGGYEQYF
CDR3nt: TGTGCCACCTTCCCGGGACTAGCGGGGGGGTACGAGCAGTACTTC
d_gene: TRBD2
v_gene: TRBV6-5
abundance: NA
j_gene: TRBJ2-7

CDR3aa: CASSTGTGSTEAFF
CDR3nt: TGTGCCAGTAGCACCGGGACAGGGAGCACTGAAGCTTTCTTT
d_gene: TRBD1
v_gene: TRBV19
abundance: NA
j_gene: TRBJ1-1

CDR3aa: CSVAGSSNQPQHF
CDR3nt: TGCAGCGTTGCGGGAAGTAGCAATCAGCCCCAGCATTTT
d_gene: NA
v_gene: TRBV29-1
abundance: NA
j_gene: TRBJ1-5

CDR3aa: CASSLGDSLNQPQHF
CDR3nt: TGTGCCAGCAGCTTGGGGGACAGTCTTAATCAGCCCCAGCATTTT
d_gene: TRBD1
v_gene: TRBV7-2
abundance: NA
j_gene: TRBJ1-5

CDR3aa: CASSLVMGQGYGYTF
CDR3nt: TGCGCCAGCAGCTTGGTAATGGGACAGGGGTACGGCTACACCTTC
d_gene: TRBD1
v_gene: TRBV5-1
abundance: NA
j_gene: TRBJ1-2

CDR3aa: CASRNDAVHTIYF
CDR3nt: TGTGCCAGCAGGAACGACGCGGTACACACCATATATTTT
d_gene: NA
v_gene: TRBV7-9
abundance: few
j_gene: TRBJ1-3

CDR3aa: CASSSFLAGEQYF
CDR3nt: TGTGCCAGCAGTTCCTTCCTAGCGGGCGAGCAGTACTTC
d_gene: TRBD2
v_gene: TRBV27
abundance: few
j_gene: TRBJ2-7

CDR3aa: CASTGHPSLNEQFF
CDR3nt: TGTGCCTCCACAGGACACCCTTCATTAAATGAGCAGTTCTTC
d_gene: NA
v_gene: TRBV30
abundance: once
j_gene: TRBJ2-1

CDR3aa: CASSLSGTGWEQYF
CDR3nt: TGTGCCAGCAGCTTAAGTGGGACAGGGTGGGAGCAGTACTTC
d_gene: TRBD1
v_gene: TRBV5-4
abundance: NA
j_gene: TRBJ2-7

CDR3aa: CASSREADHYGYTF
CDR3nt: TGCGCCAGCAGCCGCGAGGCAGACCACTATGGCTACACCTTC
d_gene: NA
v_gene: TRBV4-1
abundance: NA
j_gene: TRBJ1-2

CDR3aa: CASSAGQGATEAFF
CDR3nt: TGTGCCAGTAGTGCAGGACAGGGGGCCACTGAAGCTTTCTTT
d_gene: TRBD1
v_gene: TRBV19
abundance: NA
j_gene: TRBJ1-1

CDR3aa: CASRSQGVRQETQYF
CDR3nt: TGTGCCAGCAGATCGCAGGGGGTCCGACAAGAGACCCAGTACTTC
d_gene: TRBD1
v_gene: TRBV6-5
abundance: few
j_gene: TRBJ2-5

CDR3aa: CASIRGLNTEAFF
CDR3nt: TGTGCCAGCATAAGGGGGTTGAACACTGAAGCTTTCTTT
d_gene: NA
v_gene: TRBV28
abundance: few
j_gene: TRBJ1-1

CDR3aa: CASSQTGVGSFGYTF
CDR3nt: TGTGCCAGCAGTCAAACAGGGGTCGGGAGCTTTGGCTACACCTTC
d_gene: TRBD1
v_gene: TRBV28
abundance: NA
j_gene: TRBJ1-2

CDR3aa: CSVWSGLTYGYTF
CDR3nt: TGCAGCGTTTGGAGCGGACTCACGTATGGCTACACCTTC
d_gene: NA
v_gene: TRBV29-1
abundance: NA
j_gene: TRBJ1-2

CDR3aa: CAWSLGGADGYTF
CDR3nt: TGTGCCTGGAGTCTGGGCGGGGCGGATGGCTACACCTTC
d_gene: NA
v_gene: TRBV30
abundance: NA
j_gene: TRBJ1-2

CDR3aa: CASSPPDSSSYEQYF
CDR3nt: TGTGCCAGCAGCCCCCCCGACAGTAGCTCCTACGAGCAGTACTTC
d_gene: NA
v_gene: TRBV2
abundance: NA
j_gene: TRBJ2-7

CDR3aa: CATSRMQAENGYTF
CDR3nt: TGTGCCACCAGCAGAATGCAGGCCGAGAATGGCTACACCTTC
d_gene: NA
v_gene: TRBV15
abundance: NA
j_gene: TRBJ1-2

CDR3aa: CAWSRTGGDTGELFF
CDR3nt: TGTGCCTGGAGCCGGACAGGGGGGGACACCGGGGAGCTGTTTTTT
d_gene: TRBD1
v_gene: TRBV30
abundance: NA
j_gene: TRBJ2-2

CDR3aa: CATSGGSDYGYTF
CDR3nt: TGTGCCACCTCTGGCGGCAGTGACTATGGCTACACCTTC
d_gene: NA
v_gene: TRBV15
abundance: NA
j_gene: TRBJ1-2

CDR3aa: CASTVSGGTGELFF
CDR3nt: TGTGCCAGCACTGTATCAGGAGGTACCGGGGAGCTGTTTTTT
d_gene: NA
v_gene: TRBV27
abundance: NA
j_gene: TRBJ2-2

CDR3aa: CASSLRSDRQYNSPLHF
CDR3nt: TGTGCCAGCAGCTTAAGGTCAGACCGACAGTATAATTCACCCCTCCACTTT
d_gene: NA
v_gene: TRBV11-2
abundance: NA
j_gene: TRBJ1-6

CDR3aa: CASHLGQGNYGYTF
CDR3nt: TGTGCCAGCCACCTAGGACAGGGGAACTATGGCTACACCTTC
d_gene: TRBD1
v_gene: TRBV2
abundance: NA
j_gene: TRBJ1-2

CDR3aa: CASSPRGGTGYTF
CDR3nt: TGTGCCAGCAGTCCTAGAGGGGGTACGGGCTACACCTTC
d_gene: NA
v_gene: TRBV6-5
abundance: NA
j_gene: TRBJ1-2

CDR3aa: CASSFGTGVSWELFF
CDR3nt: TGTGCCAGCAGCTTCGGGACAGGGGTTAGTTGGGAGCTGTTTTTT
d_gene: TRBD1
v_gene: TRBV5-4
abundance: NA
j_gene: TRBJ2-2

CDR3aa: CAWMGDSNTGELFF
CDR3nt: TGTGCCTGGATGGGGGACAGCAACACCGGGGAGCTGTTTTTT
d_gene: TRBD1
v_gene: TRBV30
abundance: NA
j_gene: TRBJ2-2

CDR3aa: CASSLTSGTDTQYF
CDR3nt: TGTGCCAGCAGCCTCACTAGCGGTACAGATACGCAGTATTTT
d_gene: TRBD2
v_gene: TRBV4-2
abundance: few
j_gene: TRBJ2-3

CDR3aa: CASSLGLLNTEAFF
CDR3nt: TGCGCCAGCAGCTTGGGACTTTTGAACACTGAAGCTTTCTTT
d_gene: NA
v_gene: TRBV5-1
abundance: NA
j_gene: TRBJ1-1

CDR3aa: CASSAGGQETQYF
CDR3nt: TGTGCCAGCAGCGCGGGGGGCCAAGAGACCCAGTACTTC
d_gene: TRBD2
v_gene: TRBV9
abundance: few
j_gene: TRBJ2-5

CDR3aa: CASSLRVSETQYF
CDR3nt: TGCGCCAGCAGCTTGCGCGTGTCGGAGACCCAGTACTTC
d_gene: NA
v_gene: TRBV5-1
abundance: NA
j_gene: TRBJ2-5

CDR3aa: CASSPAQGKNQPQHF
CDR3nt: TGTGCCAGCAGTCCCGCCCAGGGGAAGAATCAGCCCCAGCATTTT
d_gene: NA
v_gene: TRBV28
abundance: NA
j_gene: TRBJ1-5

CDR3aa: CSASRGFLGNQPQHF
CDR3nt: TGCAGTGCTAGTCGGGGATTTTTGGGGAATCAGCCCCAGCATTTT
d_gene: NA
v_gene: TRBV20-1
abundance: NA
j_gene: TRBJ1-5

CDR3aa: CASSLLGGDRADEQFF
CDR3nt: TGTGCCAGCAGCTTACTGGGTGGTGACAGGGCCGATGAGCAGTTCTTC
d_gene: TRBD1
v_gene: TRBV7-9
abundance: NA
j_gene: TRBJ2-1

CDR3aa: CASSEGQETPYEQYF
CDR3nt: TGTGCCAGCAGTGAAGGACAGGAGACTCCCTACGAGCAGTACTTC
d_gene: NA
v_gene: TRBV2
abundance: NA
j_gene: TRBJ2-7

CDR3aa: CASSLLGGFGETQYF
CDR3nt: TGTGCCAGCAGCTTACTCGGGGGTTTTGGGGAGACCCAGTACTTC
d_gene: NA
v_gene: TRBV11-3
abundance: NA
j_gene: TRBJ2-5

CDR3aa: CASSLDVSGTDTQYF
CDR3nt: TGTGCCAGCAGCTTGGACGTATCGGGCACAGATACGCAGTATTTT
d_gene: NA
v_gene: TRBV5-4
abundance: NA
j_gene: TRBJ2-3

CDR3aa: CASSPPRVDTGELFF
CDR3nt: TGTGCCAGCTCACCGCCCAGGGTCGACACCGGGGAGCTGTTTTTT
d_gene: NA
v_gene: TRBV18
abundance: NA
j_gene: TRBJ2-2

CDR3aa: CSVERDPGNTIYF
CDR3nt: TGCAGCGTTGAGCGGGACCCGGGAAACACCATATATTTT
d_gene: NA
v_gene: TRBV29-1
abundance: NA
j_gene: TRBJ1-3

CDR3aa: CASSPSGNEKLFF
CDR3nt: TGTGCCAGCAGCCCCTCGGGAAATGAAAAACTGTTTTTT
d_gene: NA
v_gene: TRBV7-9
abundance: NA
j_gene: TRBJ1-4

CDR3aa: CASSLDRVKAFF
CDR3nt: TGTGCCAGCAGTTTAGACAGAGTGAAAGCTTTCTTT
d_gene: NA
v_gene: TRBV12-3/TRBV12-4
abundance: NA
j_gene: TRBJ1-1

CDR3aa: CASSPPDPGVRGYTF
CDR3nt: TGTGCCAGCTCACCACCTGATCCAGGCGTTCGGGGCTACACCTTC
d_gene: NA
v_gene: TRBV18
abundance: NA
j_gene: TRBJ1-2

CDR3aa: CASSRTPQGWKVEDTQYF
CDR3nt: TGTGCCAGCAGCAGAACGCCCCAGGGCTGGAAGGTGGAAGATACGCAGTATTTT
d_gene: NA
v_gene: TRBV11-3
abundance: once
j_gene: TRBJ2-3

CDR3aa: CASGLGTRSTDTQYF
CDR3nt: TGTGCTAGTGGTTTGGGGACTAGAAGCACAGATACGCAGTATTTT
d_gene: TRBD2
v_gene: TRBV12-5
abundance: once
j_gene: TRBJ2-3

CDR3aa: CASSRLSSGANVLTF
CDR3nt: TGCGCCAGCAGCCGCCTGAGCTCTGGGGCCAACGTCCTGACTTTC
d_gene: NA
v_gene: TRBV4-1
abundance: few
j_gene: TRBJ2-6

CDR3aa: CASSLETSDYNEQFF
CDR3nt: TGTGCCAGCAGCTTAGAGACTAGCGACTACAATGAGCAGTTCTTC
d_gene: TRBD2
v_gene: TRBV7-2
abundance: NA
j_gene: TRBJ2-1

CDR3aa: CASSPYQGMNTEAFF
CDR3nt: TGTGCCAGCAGCCCCTACCAGGGGATGAACACTGAAGCTTTCTTT
d_gene: NA
v_gene: TRBV3-1/TRBV3-2
abundance: few
j_gene: TRBJ1-1

CDR3aa: CASSLRGTTESYGYTF
CDR3nt: TGTGCCAGCAGCTTAAGGGGTACGACAGAGAGCTATGGCTACACCTTC
d_gene: NA
v_gene: TRBV3-1/TRBV3-2
abundance: few
j_gene: TRBJ1-2

CDR3aa: CASSLDGRSNQPQHF
CDR3nt: TGTGCCAGCAGCTTAGATGGCAGGAGCAATCAGCCCCAGCATTTT
d_gene: NA
v_gene: TRBV11-2
abundance: NA
j_gene: TRBJ1-5

CDR3aa: CATGRTGSPLHF
CDR3nt: TGTGCCACAGGGAGGACAGGTTCACCCCTCCACTTT
d_gene: TRBD1
v_gene: TRBV12-3/TRBV12-4
abundance: once
j_gene: TRBJ1-6

CDR3aa: CASSDATGGNTEAFF
CDR3nt: TGTGCCAGCAGCGACGCGACAGGGGGCAACACTGAAGCTTTCTTT
d_gene: TRBD1
v_gene: TRBV9
abundance: NA
j_gene: TRBJ1-1

CDR3aa: CASSVGGVSYEQYF
CDR3nt: TGTGCCAGCAGCGTAGGGGGGGTCTCCTACGAGCAGTACTTC
d_gene: NA
v_gene: TRBV9
abundance: NA
j_gene: TRBJ2-7

CDR3aa: CASSLVSGAGNTIYF
CDR3nt: TGTGCCAGCAGCTTAGTATCGGGGGCTGGAAACACCATATATTTT
d_gene: NA
v_gene: TRBV7-2
abundance: NA
j_gene: TRBJ1-3

CDR3aa: CASSFSDRDRGRSPLHF
CDR3nt: TGTGCCAGCAGTTTCTCTGACCGGGACAGGGGAAGGTCACCCCTCCACTTT
d_gene: TRBD1
v_gene: TRBV28
abundance: NA
j_gene: TRBJ1-6

CDR3aa: CASSVFEAFF
CDR3nt: TGTGCCAGCAGTGTCTTTGAAGCTTTCTTT
d_gene: NA
v_gene: TRBV2
abundance: NA
j_gene: TRBJ1-1